This T cell receptor beta chain appears in the sequencing data of a study of regulatory T cells in long-lasting Graves disease (dated by TCRdb to 2020 to 2022). In terms of the full investigation: Persistent Graves' disease meant more than 5 years of antithyroid drug treatment with TSH receptor autoantibodies that stayed positive. This study used TCR sequencing and RNA sequencing of peripheral blood to compare persistent Graves' disease patients against newly diagnosed Graves' disease patients. The study was conducted in China and was registered as a clinical trial. A total of around 35 samples underwent TCR sequencing: 13 from persistent and roughly 20 from newly diagnosed Graves' disease patients. Persistent Graves' disease patients in the clinical cohort had taken antithyroid drugs for roughly ten years on average. Points the paper makes about the study in general: The study examined only peripheral blood because the primary lesion, thyroid tissue, could not be accessed. Patients with persistent disease shared more public clonotypes (over 2,500) than newly diagnosed patients did (nearly 1,000). Persistent disease showed preferential use of TRBV28, TRBJ1-2 and TRBJ2-5, whereas newly diagnosed disease favored TRBV20-1 and TRBJ2-1. Lower TCR Shannon entropy and fewer highly expanded clones were observed in persistent Graves' disease patients than in newly diagnosed patients, which suggested clonal expansion. Only the TCR beta chain was sequenced and analyzed. The authors acknowledged the small sample size as a limitation that may reduce accuracy.

Including cysteine and phenylalanine, the CDR3 has 18 amino acids. Of the read, only the CDR3 DNA is kept; its 54 bases are in frame from base 1. Trimming removed 6 bases from V and 2 bases from J; the gene matches leave 15 bases unexplained. From a lookup of the germline V gene, CDR1 and CDR2 are MDHEN and SYDVKM. Remarks on this clonotype: The antigen this receptor binds is unknown. Base qualities are not at hand, and no much larger clone is one base apart.

Sample time point, as interpreted from the label and publication: persistent/refractory GD, antithyroid drugs over 5 years with positive TRAb. For both TCR sequencing and RNA sequencing, RNA was extracted from PBMCs using TRIzol. Graves' disease was diagnosed according to American Thyroid Association guidelines. Patients were recruited from an endocrinology department in Xi'an, China. Each patient gave around 9 milliliters of peripheral blood, collected in an EDTA anticoagulant tube. Ficoll Paque Plus density gradient separation was used to isolate PBMCs, and no further T cell sorting was done. An Agilent 2100 Bioanalyzer and agarose gel were used to check RNA quality, while a NanoDrop 2000 measured RNA concentration. Libraries were made using multiplex PCR. Sequencing was performed on an Illumina HiSeq 4000. TCR beta libraries were built with iRepertoire HTBI primers and Arm-PCR amplification of CDR3 regions. Before sequencing, the PCR products underwent gel purification. From the authors' description of their analysis: A total of 62 TRBV and approximately 13 TRBJ segments were identified across samples and were used for gene usage analysis of CDR3 amino acid clonotypes. Filtered high-quality paired reads were merged into contigs using COPE and FqMerger. BLAST was used to align contigs to the IMGT TRBV, TRBD and TRBJ reference genes, and CDR3 was defined following IMGT. Highly expanded clones were defined as clonotypes with a frequency above 0.1%. Repertoire diversity was measured by Shannon entropy, and V-J evenness by the Gini coefficient. A clonotype found in more than one individual was treated as public. The public reads were reprocessed in TCRdb via fastp at Q25 and MiXCR, keeping in-frame beta chains. Merged by CDR3 protein, the rows form single entries marked with the most common genes and DNA. V and J calls and clone size were set by TCRdb, not the authors. The sample profile shows around 460,000 distinct CDR3 sequences; 22% of them were found once. 13% of the sample is taken by the ten largest.

The chain is encoded by TRBV28 joined to TRBJ2-7; 11 junctional bases match TRBD2. The starting material was peripheral blood mononuclear cells (PBMCs), obtained when the disease was refractory, from a patient treated with antithyroid drugs. The receptor comes from a female donor with Graves disease. The nucleotide sequence reads as follows: TGTGCCAGCAGCTCCCGGGGTAGCGGGAGGGAATCCGCCTACGAGCAGTACTTC. Translated, it gives CASSSRGSGRESAYEQYF. Supplemented by the reference TRBV28 and TRBJ2-7 proteins around the CDR3, the complete variable domain is DVKVTQSSRYLVKRTGEKVFLECVQDMDHENMFWYRQDPGLGLRLIYFSYDVKMKEKGDIPEGYSVSREKKERFSLILESASTNQTSMYLCASSSRGSGRESAYEQYFGPGTRLTVT.